These 3 T cell receptor beta chains were sequenced from one sample in a study of Graves' ophthalmopathy and Graves' hyperthyroidism. Amplification of TCR beta CDR3 regions used RNA transcripts. The first round was an RT-PCR with HTBI primers, and the second round was a multiplex PCR. TCRdb recomputed calls from the multiplex PCR reads with MiXCR, one row per CDR3 protein. The sample has 600,000 to 950,000 distinct CDR3 sequences, approximately 40% seen once. The sequenced sample was peripheral blood. These receptors were collected from an adult man with Graves' ophthalmopathy.

This clonotype was detected only a few times. The rearrangement links TRBV29-1 to TRBJ1-1; 7 bases are a match to TRBD1. There are 13 residues in the CDR3. Germline V gene data show CDR1 as SQVTM and CDR2 as ANQGSEA. Trimming cost V 7 bases and J 4 bases; bases outside gene matches: 9. The CDR3 spells CSGLTGVLTEAFF. CDR3 DNA sequence: TGCAGCGGCCTAACAGGGGTTCTCACTGAAGCTTTCTTT.

Only one count was recorded for this clonotype. V usage is TRBV10-3 and J usage is TRBJ2-6, with TRBD2 matching over 7 bases. Losses at the gene ends were 6 bases for V and 3 bases for J; bases not matched to a gene: 2. CDR1 and CDR2 from the germline V gene are ENHRY and SYGVKD. CDR3 length: 14 residues. The CDR3 is CAISGRNGANVLTF. CDR3 coding DNA: TGTGCCATCAGCGGGAGGAATGGGGCCAACGTCCTGACTTTC.

There are a few counts of this clonotype. This chain links TRBV19 with TRBJ2-5; TRBD1 matches 8 bases. Germline V gene lookup returns CDR1 LNHDA and CDR2 SQIVND (reference sequence). The junction had 13 bases not matched to a gene; V was cut back by 2 bases and J by 5 bases. The CDR3 runs 17 residues. CDR3 region: CASSIRDRGERWETQYF. The CDR3 bases are TGTGCCAGTAGTATACGTGACAGGGGAGAGAGATGGGAGACCCAGTACTTC.